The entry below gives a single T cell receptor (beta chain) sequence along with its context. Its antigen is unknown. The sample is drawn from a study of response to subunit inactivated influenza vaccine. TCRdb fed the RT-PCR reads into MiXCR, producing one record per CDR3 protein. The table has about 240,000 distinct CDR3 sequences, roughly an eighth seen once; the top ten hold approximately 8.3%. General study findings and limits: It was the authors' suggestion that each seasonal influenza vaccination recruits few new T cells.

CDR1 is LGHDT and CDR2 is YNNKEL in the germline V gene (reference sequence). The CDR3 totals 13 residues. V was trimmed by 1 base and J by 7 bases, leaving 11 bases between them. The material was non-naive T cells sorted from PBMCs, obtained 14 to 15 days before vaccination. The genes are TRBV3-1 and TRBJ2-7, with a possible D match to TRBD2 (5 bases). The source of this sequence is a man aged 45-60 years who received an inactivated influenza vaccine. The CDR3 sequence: CASSQGYSGEQYF. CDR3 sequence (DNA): TGTGCCAGCAGCCAAGGATACAGCGGAGAGCAGTACTTC.